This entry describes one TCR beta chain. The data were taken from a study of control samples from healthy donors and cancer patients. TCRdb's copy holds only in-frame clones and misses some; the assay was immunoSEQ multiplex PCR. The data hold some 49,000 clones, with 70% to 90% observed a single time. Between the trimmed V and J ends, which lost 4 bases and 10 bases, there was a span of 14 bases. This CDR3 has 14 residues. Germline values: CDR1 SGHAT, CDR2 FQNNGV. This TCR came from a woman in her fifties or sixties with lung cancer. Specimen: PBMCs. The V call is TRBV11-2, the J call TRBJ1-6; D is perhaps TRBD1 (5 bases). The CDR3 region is CASSSDRGGSPLHF. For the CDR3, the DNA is TGTGCCAGCAGCTCCGATAGGGGTGGCTCACCCCTCCACTTT.